The 18 T cell receptor beta chains reported below all come from one sample, sequenced in a study of graft-versus-host responses after intestinal transplantation. The assay was immunoSEQ multiplex PCR, and TCRdb's table has in-frame clones only and misses some. The table shows roughly 4,000 clones, with 85% occurring only once. The graft tissue was processed, and this released both intraepithelial and lamina propria lymphocytes. The input for sequencing was ileum tissue, taken roughly 660 days after intestinal transplant. Receptors originate from a human patient who received an intestinal transplant, so some T cells may come from the graft donor.

The CDR3 DNA reads as TGTGCCAGCTCACCAGGACAGGGGCCCACATATGGCTACACCTTC. Translated: CASSPGQGPTYGYTF. The chain couples TRBV18 to TRBJ1-2, with TRBD1 matching 9 bases. In germline, CDR1 is KGHSH, CDR2 LQKENI. The V segment lost 2 bases and the J segment 5 bases; nucleotides outside the gene matches: 6. The CDR3 is made up of 15 amino acids.

The rearrangement links TRBV5-1 to TRBJ1-1; D is ambiguous. CDR1 is SGHRS, CDR2 YFSETQ, per germline. The CDR3 is 15 amino acids. V was trimmed by 0 bases and J by 3 bases, leaving 12 bases between them. The CDR3 loop reads CASSLELAPYTEAFF. In nucleotides, the CDR3 is TGCGCCAGCAGCTTGGAACTTGCACCTTACACTGAAGCTTTCTTT.

The sample holds a few counts of this clone. The sample holds other DNA sequences that translate to the same CDR3. The genes are TRBV4-2 and TRBJ2-7; TRBD2 matches at 9 bases. This CDR3 comprises 16 residues. Germline-derived CDR1 and CDR2 are LGHNA and YNFKEQ. J lost 2 bases, V lost 3 bases, and 8 bases had no gene match. The CDR3 DNA sequence: TGTGCCAGCAGCCAGGAGCGGATAGCGGGGGCCTACGAGCAGTACTTC. Translation gives CASSQERIAGAYEQYF.

Details on this clone: The sample holds other DNA sequences that translate to the same CDR3. The rearrangement links TRBV10-3 to TRBJ2-7; 8 bases match TRBD1. The ends lost 3 bases at V and 4 bases at J; junction bases unmatched: 14. CDR1 and CDR2 from the germline V gene are ENHRY and SYGVKD. CDR3 size: 17 residues. The CDR3 loop reads CAISERGQGAGVYEQYF. CDR3 nucleotide sequence: TGTGCCATCAGTGAACGGGGTCAGGGGGCCGGGGTATACGAGCAGTACTTC.

This chain links TRBV19 with TRBJ2-5; 10 nucleotides align to TRBD1. V shed 5 bases, J shed 5 bases, and the junction held 14 bases outside the gene matches. CDR3 length: 17 amino acids. Looked up from germline, CDR1 is LNHDA and CDR2 is SQIVND (reference sequence). CDR3 nucleotide sequence: TGTGCCAGTAGTCAATCCCCGACAGGGGGCGGGATGGAGACCCAGTACTTC. This codes for CASSQSPTGGGMETQYF.

V is TRBV28 and J is TRBJ1-1, with 8 nucleotides matching TRBD1. The germline CDR1 and CDR2 sequences are MDHEN and SYDVKM. The CDR3 is 12 amino acids. The V and J ends lost 11 bases and 1 base, in that order; junction bases with no gene match: 3. The CDR3 region has the DNA TGTGCCGCCAGGGGGCAGAACACTGAAGCTTTCTTT. This translates into CAARGQNTEAFF.

The chain links TRBV12-5 to TRBJ2-7; 7 bases map to TRBD1. Trimming cost V 5 bases and J 7 bases; bases outside gene matches: 11. Germline CDR1 LGHNT, CDR2 FRNRAP. This CDR3 has 14 amino acids. Here the CDR3 reads CASGPRQGVGEQYF. The DNA of the CDR3 is TGTGCTAGTGGTCCCCGACAGGGAGTGGGGGAGCAGTACTTC.

The V gene is TRBV7-6, the J gene TRBJ2-1; D uncertain. Germline CDR1 and CDR2: SGHVS and FNYEAQ. Trimming took off 5 bases at V and 5 bases at J, with 19 bases between the two ends. This CDR3 spans 16 amino acids. CDR3 loop: CASSIRPRDMDNEQFF. CDR3 bases: TGTGCCAGCAGCATAAGGCCAAGGGATATGGACAATGAGCAGTTCTTC.

For this clone: Other DNA sequences of this sample code for an identical CDR3. V usage is TRBV9 and J usage is TRBJ2-3; a weak D match, TRBD1 (6 bases). Trimming took 3 bases from V and 2 from J, leaving 16 bases between them. The CDR3 contains 16 residues. Per the germline V gene, CDR1 is SGDLS and CDR2 is YYNGEE. CDR3: CASSAKTGYSTDTQYF. The CDR3 DNA reads TGTGCCAGCAGCGCGAAAACAGGGTATTCCACAGATACGCAGTATTTT.

V and J are TRBV10-3 and TRBJ2-1, with a tentative D call TRBD1 (6 bases). This CDR3 has 13 amino acids. Deletions cut 2 bases from V and 9 bases from J, with 11 bases between. Germline-derived CDR1 and CDR2 are ENHRY and SYGVKD. CDR3 residues: CAISETKGGEQFF. In DNA form, the CDR3 reads TGTGCCATCAGTGAGACAAAAGGGGGTGAGCAGTTCTTC.

The chain carries TRBV18 and TRBJ2-5; D ambiguous. Germline CDR1 is KGHSH and CDR2 is LQKENI. This CDR3 spans 15 amino acids. V lost 2 bases, J lost 2 bases, and 12 bases lay in between. The CDR3 nucleotides are TGTGCCAGCTCACCAGTACAGATAATACAAGAGACCCAGTACTTC. Encoded protein: CASSPVQIIQETQYF. The full variable domain, rest sourced from reference TRBV18 and TRBJ2-5, is NAGVMQNPRHLVRRRGQEARLRCSPMKGHSHVYWYRQLPEEGLKFMVYLQKENIIDESGMPKERFSAEFPKEGPSILRIQQVVRGDSAAYFCASSPVQIIQETQYFGPGTRLLVL.

V usage is TRBV27 and J usage is TRBJ2-7, with TRBD2 identical over 7 bases. V was clipped by 3 bases and J by 2 bases; unmatched bases: 4. CDR1 and CDR2 from the germline V gene are MNHEY and SMNVEV (reference sequence). CDR3 length: 14 amino acids. In DNA form, the CDR3 reads TGTGCCAGCAGTTTGGGGGGGAACCCCTACGAGCAGTACTTC. Its translation is CASSLGGNPYEQYF.

This chain connects TRBV5-6 to TRBJ1-5; 7 bases are shared with TRBD1. V lost 1 base and J lost 5; bases outside the gene matches: 6. CDR3 length equals 15 residues. Germline lookup yields CDR1 SGHDT and CDR2 YYEEEE. The CDR3 is CASSLRGPLDQPQHF. The CDR3 coding sequence is TGTGCCAGCAGCTTGAGGGGGCCTCTCGATCAGCCCCAGCATTTT.

This clone was observed a single time. The chain employs TRBV7-3 and TRBJ2-5; 7 bases are shared with TRBD1. Matching the DNA end better, TRBJ2-7 makes the J call doubtful. This CDR3 has 17 residues. From germline, CDR1 is SGHTA and CDR2 FQGTGA. The CDR3 protein is CASSLIGTALGSYEQYF. CDR3 sequence (DNA): TGTGCCAGCAGCTTAATCGGGACAGCCCTGGGCTCCTACGAGCAGTACTTC.

V is TRBV5-1 and J is TRBJ2-7; 11 bases line up with TRBD1. The ends lost 4 bases at V and 7 bases at J; junction bases unmatched: 16. Looked up from germline, CDR1 is SGHRS and CDR2 is YFSETQ. This CDR3 has 17 residues. In nucleotides, the CDR3 is TGCGCCAGCAGCCAACTCGAACGGACAGGGGGCGCGGGGGAGCAGTACTTC. Its protein product is CASSQLERTGGAGEQYF.

The chain carries TRBV4-3 and TRBJ1-3; 8 positions agree with TRBD1. After removal of 4 bases from V and 4 bases from J, the junction contained 6 bases not matched to a gene. The CDR3 totals 15 residues. Germline V gene data show CDR1 as LGHNA and CDR2 as YSLEER. The CDR3 region has the DNA TGCGCCAGCAGCCCTAGACAGGGGCAAGGAAACACCATATATTTT. This translates into CASSPRQGQGNTIYF.

This sequence joins TRBV5-1 and TRBJ2-3, with D possibly being TRBD1 or TRBD2 (5 bases each). Germline CDR1 SGHRS, CDR2 YFSETQ. Deletions cut 0 bases from V and 2 bases from J, with 10 bases between. The CDR3 consists of 15 residues. In DNA, the CDR3 is TGCGCCAGCAGCTTGGGGGGGTCCTTCACAGATACGCAGTATTTT. As protein: CASSLGGSFTDTQYF. Drawing the rest from reference TRBV5-1 and TRBJ2-3, the complete variable domain is KAGVTQTPRYLIKTRGQQVTLSCSPISGHRSVSWYQQTPGQGLQFLFEYFSETQRNKGNFPGRFSGRQFSNSRSEMNVSTLELGDSALYLCASSLGGSFTDTQYFGPGTRLTVL.

This chain connects TRBV7-8 to TRBJ2-7; D call uncertain. The CDR3 totals 15 residues. V lost 0 bases, J lost 3 bases, and 12 bases lay in between. Germline CDR1 is SGHVS and CDR2 is FQNEAQ. The CDR3 coding sequence is TGTGCCAGCAGCTTAGCGCGGCAGGCACGCTACGAGCAGTACTTC. Translating gives CASSLARQARYEQYF.